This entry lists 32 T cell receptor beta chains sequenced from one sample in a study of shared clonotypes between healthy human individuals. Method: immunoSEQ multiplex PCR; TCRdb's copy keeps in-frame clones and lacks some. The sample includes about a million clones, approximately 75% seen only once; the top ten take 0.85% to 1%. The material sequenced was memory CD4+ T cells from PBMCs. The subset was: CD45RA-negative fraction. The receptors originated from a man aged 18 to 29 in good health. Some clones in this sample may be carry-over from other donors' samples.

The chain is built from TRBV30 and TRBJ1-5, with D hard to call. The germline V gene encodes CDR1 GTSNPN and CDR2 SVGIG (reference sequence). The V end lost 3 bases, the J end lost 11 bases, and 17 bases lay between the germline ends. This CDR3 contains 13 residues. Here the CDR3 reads CAWSGGRLGSQHF. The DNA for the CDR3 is TGTGCCTGGAGCGGAGGACGGCTCGGGTCCCAGCATTTT.

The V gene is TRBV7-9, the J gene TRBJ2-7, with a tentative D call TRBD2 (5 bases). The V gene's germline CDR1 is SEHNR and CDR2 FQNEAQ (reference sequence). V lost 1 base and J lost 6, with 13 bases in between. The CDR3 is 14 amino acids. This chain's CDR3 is CASSLERVSSEQYF. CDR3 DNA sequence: TGTGCCAGCAGCTTAGAGAGGGTATCCAGCGAGCAGTACTTC.

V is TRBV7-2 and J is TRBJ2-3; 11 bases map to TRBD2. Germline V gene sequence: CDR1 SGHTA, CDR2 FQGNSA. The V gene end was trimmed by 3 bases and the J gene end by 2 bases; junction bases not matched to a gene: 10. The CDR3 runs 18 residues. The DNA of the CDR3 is TGTGCCAGCAGCTTCGCCCGGCCTAGCGGGAGGCCCACAGATACGCAGTATTTT. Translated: CASSFARPSGRPTDTQYF.

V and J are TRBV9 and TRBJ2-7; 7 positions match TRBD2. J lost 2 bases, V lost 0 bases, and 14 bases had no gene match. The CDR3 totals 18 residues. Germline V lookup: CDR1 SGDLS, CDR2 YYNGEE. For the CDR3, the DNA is TGTGCCAGCAGCGTAGCTACGGGGGGTGGGCCCGGTACCTACGAGCAGTACTTC. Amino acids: CASSVATGGGPGTYEQYF.

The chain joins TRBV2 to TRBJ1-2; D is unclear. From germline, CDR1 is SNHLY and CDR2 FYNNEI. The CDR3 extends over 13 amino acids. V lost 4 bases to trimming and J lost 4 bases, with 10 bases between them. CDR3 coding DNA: TGTGCCAGCAGTGTAGAAGCCACCTATGGCTACACCTTC. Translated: CASSVEATYGYTF.

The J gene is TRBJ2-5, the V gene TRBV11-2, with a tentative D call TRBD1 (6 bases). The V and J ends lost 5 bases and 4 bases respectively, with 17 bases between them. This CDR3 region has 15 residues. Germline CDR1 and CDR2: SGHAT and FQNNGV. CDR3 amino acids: CASSPRDKISETQYF. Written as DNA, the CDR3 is TGTGCCAGCAGCCCCCGGGACAAAATTTCAGAGACCCAGTACTTC.

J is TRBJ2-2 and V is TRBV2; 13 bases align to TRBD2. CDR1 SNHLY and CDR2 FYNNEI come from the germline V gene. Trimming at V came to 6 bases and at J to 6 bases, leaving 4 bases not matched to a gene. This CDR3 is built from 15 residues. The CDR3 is CASRRTSGRSGELFF. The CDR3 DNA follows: TGTGCCAGCAGACGGACTAGCGGGAGATCCGGGGAGCTGTTTTTT.

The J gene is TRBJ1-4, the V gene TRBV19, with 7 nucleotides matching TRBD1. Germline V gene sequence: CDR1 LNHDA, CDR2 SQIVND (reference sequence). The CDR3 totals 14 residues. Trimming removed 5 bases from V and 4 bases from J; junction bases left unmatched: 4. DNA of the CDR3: TGTGCCAGTAGTTCTCGGGACAGTAATGAAAAACTGTTTTTT. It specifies CASSSRDSNEKLFF.

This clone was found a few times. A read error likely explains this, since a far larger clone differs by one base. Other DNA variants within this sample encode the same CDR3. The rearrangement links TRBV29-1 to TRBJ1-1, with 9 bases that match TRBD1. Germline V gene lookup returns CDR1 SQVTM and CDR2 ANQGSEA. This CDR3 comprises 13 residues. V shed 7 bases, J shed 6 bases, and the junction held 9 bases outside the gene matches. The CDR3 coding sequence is TGCAGCGCTTACCGGGACAGGGATGCTGAAGCTTTCTTT. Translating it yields CSAYRDRDAEAFF.

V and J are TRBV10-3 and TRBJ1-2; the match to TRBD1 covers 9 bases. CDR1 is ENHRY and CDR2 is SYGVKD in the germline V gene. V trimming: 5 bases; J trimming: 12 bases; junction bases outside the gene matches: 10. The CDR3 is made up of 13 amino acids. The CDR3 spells CAISQDGTGPDTF. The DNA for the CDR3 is TGTGCCATCAGTCAGGACGGGACAGGGCCTGACACCTTC.

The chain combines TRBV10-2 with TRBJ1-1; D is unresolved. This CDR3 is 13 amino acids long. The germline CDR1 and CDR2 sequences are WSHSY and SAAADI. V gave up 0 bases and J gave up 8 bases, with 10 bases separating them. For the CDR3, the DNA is TGCGCCAGCAGTGAGTCTTACACACCCGAAGCTTTCTTT. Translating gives CASSESYTPEAFF.

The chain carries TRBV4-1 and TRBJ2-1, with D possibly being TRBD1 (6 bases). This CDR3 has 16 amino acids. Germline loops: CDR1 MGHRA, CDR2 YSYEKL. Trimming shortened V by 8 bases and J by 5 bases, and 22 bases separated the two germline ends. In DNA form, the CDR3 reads TGCGCCAGCTCCCTAATGGGGGCAGGGCTCAACAATGAGCAGTTCTTC. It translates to CASSLMGAGLNNEQFF.

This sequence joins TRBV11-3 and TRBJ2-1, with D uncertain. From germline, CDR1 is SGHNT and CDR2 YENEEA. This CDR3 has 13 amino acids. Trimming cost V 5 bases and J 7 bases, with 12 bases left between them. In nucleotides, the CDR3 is TGTGCCAGCAGCGAGTTAAGTGCAAATGAGCAGTTCTTC. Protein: CASSELSANEQFF. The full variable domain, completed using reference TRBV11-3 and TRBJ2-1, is EAGVVQSPRYKIIEKKQPVAFWCNPISGHNTLYWYLQNLGQGPELLIRYENEEAVDDSQLPKDRFSAERLKGVDSTLKIQPAELGDSAVYLCASSELSANEQFFGPGTRLTVL.

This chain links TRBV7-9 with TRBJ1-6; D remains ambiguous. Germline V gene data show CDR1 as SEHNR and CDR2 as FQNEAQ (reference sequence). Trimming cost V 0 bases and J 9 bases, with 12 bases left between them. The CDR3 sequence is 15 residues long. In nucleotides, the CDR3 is TGTGCCAGCAGCTTAGCGAGCCTGGGAGGTTCACCCCTCCACTTT. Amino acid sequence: CASSLASLGGSPLHF.

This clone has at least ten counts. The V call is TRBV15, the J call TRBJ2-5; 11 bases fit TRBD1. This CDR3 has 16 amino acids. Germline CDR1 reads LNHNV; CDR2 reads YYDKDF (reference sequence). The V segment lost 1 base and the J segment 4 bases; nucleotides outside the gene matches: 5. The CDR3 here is CATSRGRGQGAETQYF. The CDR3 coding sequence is TGTGCCACCAGCAGAGGCCGCGGACAGGGGGCAGAGACCCAGTACTTC.

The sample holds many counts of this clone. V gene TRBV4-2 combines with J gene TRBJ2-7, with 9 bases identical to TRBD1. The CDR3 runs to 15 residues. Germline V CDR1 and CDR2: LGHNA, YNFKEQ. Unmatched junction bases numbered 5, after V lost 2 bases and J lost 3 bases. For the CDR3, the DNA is TGTGCCAGCAGCCAATTCGGGACAGGGAACTACGAGCAGTACTTC. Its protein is CASSQFGTGNYEQYF.

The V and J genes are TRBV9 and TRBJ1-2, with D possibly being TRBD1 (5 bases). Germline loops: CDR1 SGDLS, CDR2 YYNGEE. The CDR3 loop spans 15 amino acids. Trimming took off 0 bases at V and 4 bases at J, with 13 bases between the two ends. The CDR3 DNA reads TGTGCCAGCAGCGTAGGGGCCGGGGGAGGCTATGGCTACACCTTC. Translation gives CASSVGAGGGYGYTF.

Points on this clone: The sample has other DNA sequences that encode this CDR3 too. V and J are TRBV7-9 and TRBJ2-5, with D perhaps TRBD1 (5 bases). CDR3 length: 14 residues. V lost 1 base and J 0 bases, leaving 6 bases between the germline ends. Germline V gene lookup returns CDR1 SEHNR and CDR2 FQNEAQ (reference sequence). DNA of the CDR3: TGTGCCAGCAGCTTAGGGACAAACCAAGAGACCCAGTACTTC. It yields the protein CASSLGTNQETQYF.

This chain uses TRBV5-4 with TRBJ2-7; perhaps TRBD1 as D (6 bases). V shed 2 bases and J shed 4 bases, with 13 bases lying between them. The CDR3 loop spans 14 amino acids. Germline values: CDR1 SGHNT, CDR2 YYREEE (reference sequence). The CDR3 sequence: CASSLRGSRYEQYF. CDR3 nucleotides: TGTGCCAGCAGCTTAAGGGGGAGTAGGTACGAGCAGTACTTC.

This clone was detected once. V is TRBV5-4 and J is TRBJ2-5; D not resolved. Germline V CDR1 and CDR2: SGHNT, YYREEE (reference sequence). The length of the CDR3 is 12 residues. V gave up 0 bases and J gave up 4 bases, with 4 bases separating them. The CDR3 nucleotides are TGTGCCAGCAGCTTGGAGGCAGAGACCCAGTACTTC. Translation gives CASSLEAETQYF.

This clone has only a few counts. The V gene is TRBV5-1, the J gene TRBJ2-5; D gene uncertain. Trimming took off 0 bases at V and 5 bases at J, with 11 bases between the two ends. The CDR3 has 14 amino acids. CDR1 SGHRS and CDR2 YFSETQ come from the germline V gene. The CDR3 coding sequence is TGCGCCAGCAGCTTGGGGTTAGAGAGCGAGACCCAGTACTTC. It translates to CASSLGLESETQYF.

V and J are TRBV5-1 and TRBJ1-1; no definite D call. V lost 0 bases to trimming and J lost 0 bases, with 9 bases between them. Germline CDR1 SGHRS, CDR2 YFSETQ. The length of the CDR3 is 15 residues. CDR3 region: CASSLAAAMNTEAFF. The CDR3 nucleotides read TGCGCCAGCAGCTTGGCCGCAGCCATGAACACTGAAGCTTTCTTT.

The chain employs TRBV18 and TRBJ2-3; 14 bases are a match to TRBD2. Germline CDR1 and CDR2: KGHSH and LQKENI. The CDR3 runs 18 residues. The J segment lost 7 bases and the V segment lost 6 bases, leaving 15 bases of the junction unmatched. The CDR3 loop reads CASSRGLAGVNADHTQYF. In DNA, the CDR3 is TGTGCCAGCTCCCGGGGACTAGCGGGAGTTAATGCAGATCATACGCAGTATTTT.

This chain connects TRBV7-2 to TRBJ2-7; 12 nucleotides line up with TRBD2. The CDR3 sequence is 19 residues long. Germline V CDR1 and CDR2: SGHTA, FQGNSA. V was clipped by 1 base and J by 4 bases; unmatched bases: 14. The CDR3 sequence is CASSLELAASGRVGYEQYF. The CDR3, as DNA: TGTGCCAGCAGCTTAGAATTGGCGGCTAGCGGGAGGGTTGGGTACGAGCAGTACTTC.

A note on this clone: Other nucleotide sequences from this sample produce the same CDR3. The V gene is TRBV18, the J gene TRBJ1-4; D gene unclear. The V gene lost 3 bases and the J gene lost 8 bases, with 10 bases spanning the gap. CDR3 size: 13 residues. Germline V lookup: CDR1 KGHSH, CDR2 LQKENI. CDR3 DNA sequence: TGTGCCAGCTCACCTCCAACAAGGGAAAAACTGTTTTTT. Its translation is CASSPPTREKLFF.

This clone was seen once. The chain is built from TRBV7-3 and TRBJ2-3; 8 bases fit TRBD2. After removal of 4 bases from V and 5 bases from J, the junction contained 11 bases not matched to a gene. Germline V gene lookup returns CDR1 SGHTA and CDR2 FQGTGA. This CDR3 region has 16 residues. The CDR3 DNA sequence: TGTGCCAGCAGCTCCGGGCTAGCGGGTCGAGGAGATACGCAGTATTTT. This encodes CASSSGLAGRGDTQYF.

The CDR3 reads CASSLDPPSTVGEQYF. The CDR3 coding sequence is TGTGCCAGCAGCTTAGACCCCCCCTCTACGGTTGGCGAGCAGTACTTC. The chain links TRBV7-2 to TRBJ2-7; D not certain. Deletions cut 1 base from V and 6 bases from J, with 19 bases between. The CDR3 is 16 amino acids. Germline CDR1 and CDR2: SGHTA and FQGNSA.

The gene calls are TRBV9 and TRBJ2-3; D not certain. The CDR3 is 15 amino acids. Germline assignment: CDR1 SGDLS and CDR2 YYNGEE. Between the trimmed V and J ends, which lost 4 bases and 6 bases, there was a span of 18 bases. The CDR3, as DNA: TGTGCCAGCAGCCCCCGGACCGCTCAGAAGGATACGCAGTATTTT. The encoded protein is CASSPRTAQKDTQYF.

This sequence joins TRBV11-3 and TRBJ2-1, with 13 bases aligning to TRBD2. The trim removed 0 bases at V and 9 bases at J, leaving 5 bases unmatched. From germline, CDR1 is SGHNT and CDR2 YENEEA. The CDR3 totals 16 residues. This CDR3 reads CASSLDAGTSGIEQFF. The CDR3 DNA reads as TGTGCCAGCAGCTTAGATGCCGGGACTAGCGGGATTGAGCAGTTCTTC.

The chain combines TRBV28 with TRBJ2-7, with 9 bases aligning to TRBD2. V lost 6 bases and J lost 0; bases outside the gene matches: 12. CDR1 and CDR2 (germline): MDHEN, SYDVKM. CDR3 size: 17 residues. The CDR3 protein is CASRDRASGVHSYEQYF. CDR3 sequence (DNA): TGTGCCAGCAGGGATCGGGCTAGCGGGGTCCACTCCTACGAGCAGTACTTC.

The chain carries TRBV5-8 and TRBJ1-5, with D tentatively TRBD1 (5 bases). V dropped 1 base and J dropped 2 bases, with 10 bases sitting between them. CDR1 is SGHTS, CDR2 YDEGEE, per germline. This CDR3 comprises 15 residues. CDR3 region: CASSLFGAGNQPQHF. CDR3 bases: TGTGCCAGCAGCTTGTTCGGGGCAGGCAATCAGCCCCAGCATTTT.

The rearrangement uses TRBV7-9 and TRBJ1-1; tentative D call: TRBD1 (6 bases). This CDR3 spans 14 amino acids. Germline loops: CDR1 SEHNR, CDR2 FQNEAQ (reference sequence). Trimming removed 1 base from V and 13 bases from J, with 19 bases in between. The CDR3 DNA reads TGTGCCAGCAGCTTAGTTCCGGACAGCCCGACGGGTTTCTTT. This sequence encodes CASSLVPDSPTGFF.